This T cell receptor delta chain was sequenced in a study of Vδ1+ human thymocytes. RNA was extracted from the cells and then reverse transcribed. CDR3 amplicons came from multiplex PCR with pooled V-gene forward and constant-region reverse primers. TCRdb fed the multiplex PCR reads into CATT to redo clone calling. The sample has 50,000 to 75,000 delta-chain clones; about 14% are singletons. Points from the study as a whole: Highly polyclonal TRG and TRD repertoires with Gaussian CDR3 length distributions appeared in thymus.

A word on this clone: Antigen: not known.

The trim removed 0 bases at V and 1 base at J, leaving 26 bases unmatched. CDR1 TSWWSYY and CDR2 QGS come from the germline V gene. CDR3 length: 25 amino acids. The sequence came from a girl under two years old who had congenital heart surgery. The gene calls are TRDV1 and TRDJ1; 13 bases are a match to TRDD3. Sequenced material: Vdelta1+ gamma-delta thymocytes from the thymus. Subset in this sample: FACS-sorted CD3+ TCRalphabeta- TCRVdelta1+ TCRVdelta2- thymocytes. CDR3 in amino acids: CALGELGGLASLGDTSPLSTDKLIF. CDR3 in DNA: TGTGCTCTTGGGGAACTAGGGGGCCTCGCTTCACTGGGGGATACGAGCCCACTGTCCACCGATAAACTCATCTTT.